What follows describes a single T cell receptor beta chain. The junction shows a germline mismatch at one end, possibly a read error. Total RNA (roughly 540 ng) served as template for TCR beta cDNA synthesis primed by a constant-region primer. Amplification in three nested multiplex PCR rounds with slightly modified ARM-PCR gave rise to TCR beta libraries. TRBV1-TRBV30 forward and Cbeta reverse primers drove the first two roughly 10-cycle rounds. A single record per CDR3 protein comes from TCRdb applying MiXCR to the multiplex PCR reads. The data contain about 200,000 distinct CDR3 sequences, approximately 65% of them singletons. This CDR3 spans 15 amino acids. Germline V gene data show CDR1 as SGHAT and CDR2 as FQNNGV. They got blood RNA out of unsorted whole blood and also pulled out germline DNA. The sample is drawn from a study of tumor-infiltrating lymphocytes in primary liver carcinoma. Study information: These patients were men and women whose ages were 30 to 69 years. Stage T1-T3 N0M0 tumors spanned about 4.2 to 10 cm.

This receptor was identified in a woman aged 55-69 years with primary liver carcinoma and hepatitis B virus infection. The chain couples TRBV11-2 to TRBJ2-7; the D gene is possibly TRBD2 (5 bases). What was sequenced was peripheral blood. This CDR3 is CASSLARTGEYEHYF. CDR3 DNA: TGCGCCAGCAGCTTAGCCAGGACTGGGGAGTACGAGCACTACTTC.